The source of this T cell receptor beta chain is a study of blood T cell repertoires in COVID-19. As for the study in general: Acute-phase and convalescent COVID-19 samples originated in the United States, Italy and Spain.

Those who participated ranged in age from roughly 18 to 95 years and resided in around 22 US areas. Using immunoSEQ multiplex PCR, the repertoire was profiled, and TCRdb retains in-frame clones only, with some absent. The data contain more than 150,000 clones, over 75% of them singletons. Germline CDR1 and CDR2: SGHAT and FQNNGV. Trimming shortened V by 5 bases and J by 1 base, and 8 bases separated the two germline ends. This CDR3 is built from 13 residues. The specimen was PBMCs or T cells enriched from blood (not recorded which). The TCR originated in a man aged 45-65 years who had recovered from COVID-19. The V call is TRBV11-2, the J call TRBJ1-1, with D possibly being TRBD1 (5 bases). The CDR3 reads CASSSDRNTEAFF. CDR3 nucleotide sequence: TGTGCCAGCAGCAGTGACAGGAACACTGAAGCTTTCTTT.